This T cell receptor beta chain was profiled in a study of blood T cell repertoires in COVID-19. Repertoires were generated with immunoSEQ multiplex PCR, while TCRdb's copy carries only in-frame clones and drops some. This sample carries roughly 240,000 clones, around four fifths of them seen once, and the ten largest clones take about 4.9%. V dropped 3 bases and J dropped 0 bases, with 11 bases sitting between them. Germline V gene sequence: CDR1 SGHTA, CDR2 FQGNSA. The CDR3 contains 15 residues. The receptor was isolated from a man in his sixties who had recovered from COVID-19. The chain links TRBV7-2 to TRBJ1-1, with D possibly matching TRBD1 (6 bases). Sample: peripheral blood. The CDR3 protein is CASSLQGTLNTEAFF. The CDR3 coding sequence is TGTGCCAGCAGCTTGCAGGGGACACTGAACACTGAAGCTTTCTTT.